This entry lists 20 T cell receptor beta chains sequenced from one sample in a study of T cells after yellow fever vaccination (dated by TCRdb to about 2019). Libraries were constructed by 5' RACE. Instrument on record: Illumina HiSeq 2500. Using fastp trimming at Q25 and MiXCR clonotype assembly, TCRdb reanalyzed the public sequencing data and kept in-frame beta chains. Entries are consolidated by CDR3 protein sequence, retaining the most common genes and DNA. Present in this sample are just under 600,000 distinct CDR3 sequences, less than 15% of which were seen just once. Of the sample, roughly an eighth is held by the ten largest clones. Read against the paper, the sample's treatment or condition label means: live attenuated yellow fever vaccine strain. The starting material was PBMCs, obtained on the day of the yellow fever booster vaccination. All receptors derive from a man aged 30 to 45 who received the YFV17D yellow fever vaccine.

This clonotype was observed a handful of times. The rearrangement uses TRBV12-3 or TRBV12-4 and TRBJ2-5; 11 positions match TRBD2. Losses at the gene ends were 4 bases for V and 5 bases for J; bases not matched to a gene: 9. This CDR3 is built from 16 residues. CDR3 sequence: CASSSSTSGVRETQYF. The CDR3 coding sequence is TGTGCCAGCAGTTCATCGACTAGCGGGGTCCGGGAGACCCAGTACTTC.

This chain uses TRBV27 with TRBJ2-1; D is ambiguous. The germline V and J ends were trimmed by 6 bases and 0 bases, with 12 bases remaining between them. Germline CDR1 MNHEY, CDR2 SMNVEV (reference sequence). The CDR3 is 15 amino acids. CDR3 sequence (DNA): TGTGCCAGCAGAACCCTAGGCTACTCCTACAATGAGCAGTTCTTC. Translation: CASRTLGYSYNEQFF.

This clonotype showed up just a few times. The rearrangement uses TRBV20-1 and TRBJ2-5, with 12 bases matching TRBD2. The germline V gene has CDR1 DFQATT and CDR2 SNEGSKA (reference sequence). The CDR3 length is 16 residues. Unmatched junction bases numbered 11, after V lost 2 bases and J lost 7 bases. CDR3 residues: CSARQHRLAGVWTQYF. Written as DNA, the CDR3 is TGCAGTGCTAGACAACATAGACTAGCGGGAGTGTGGACCCAGTACTTC.

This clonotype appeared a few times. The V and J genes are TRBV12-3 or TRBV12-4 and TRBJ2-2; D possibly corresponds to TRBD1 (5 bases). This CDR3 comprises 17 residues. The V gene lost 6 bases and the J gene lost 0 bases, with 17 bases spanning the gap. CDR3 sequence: CASSPVRAGANTGELFF. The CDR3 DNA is TGTGCCAGCAGCCCCGTCAGGGCAGGAGCGAACACCGGGGAGCTGTTTTTT.

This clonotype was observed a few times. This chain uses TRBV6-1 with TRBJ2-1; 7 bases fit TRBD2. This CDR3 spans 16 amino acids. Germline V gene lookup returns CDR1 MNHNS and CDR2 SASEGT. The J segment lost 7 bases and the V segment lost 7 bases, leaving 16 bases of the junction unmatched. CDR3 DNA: TGTGCCAGCAATCCGGAAGCGGGATTTTACTCAAATGAGCAGTTCTTC. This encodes CASNPEAGFYSNEQFF.

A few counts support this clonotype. The CDR3 sequence is CASSQSSAGEVNEQFF. The CDR3 DNA sequence: TGCGCCAGCAGTCAATCTAGTGCGGGAGAGGTGAATGAGCAGTTCTTC. The chain couples TRBV23-1 to TRBJ2-1; 7 nucleotides align to TRBD2. TRBV23-1 is recorded as an ORF, its role being uncertain. The J segment lost 7 bases and the V segment lost 0 bases, leaving 9 bases of the junction unmatched. The CDR3 covers 16 residues.

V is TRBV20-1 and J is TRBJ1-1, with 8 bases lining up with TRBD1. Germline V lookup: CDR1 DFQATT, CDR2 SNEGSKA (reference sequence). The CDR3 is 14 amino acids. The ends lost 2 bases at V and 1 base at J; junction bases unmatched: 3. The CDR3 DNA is TGCAGTGCTAGACGGACAGGGCCGAACACTGAAGCTTTCTTT. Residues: CSARRTGPNTEAFF.

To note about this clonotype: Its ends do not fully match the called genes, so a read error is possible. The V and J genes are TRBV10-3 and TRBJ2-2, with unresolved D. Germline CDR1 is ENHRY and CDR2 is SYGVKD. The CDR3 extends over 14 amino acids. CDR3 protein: CAISENLLTWELFF. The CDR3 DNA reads TGTGCCATCAGTGAGAACCTTCTCACCTGGGAGCTGTTTTTT.

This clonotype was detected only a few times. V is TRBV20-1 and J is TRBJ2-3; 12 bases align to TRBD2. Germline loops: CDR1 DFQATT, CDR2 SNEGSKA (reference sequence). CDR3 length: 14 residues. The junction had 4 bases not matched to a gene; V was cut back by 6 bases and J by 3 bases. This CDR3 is CSAKTSGSTDTQYF. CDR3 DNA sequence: TGCAGTGCAAAGACTAGCGGGAGTACAGATACGCAGTATTTT.

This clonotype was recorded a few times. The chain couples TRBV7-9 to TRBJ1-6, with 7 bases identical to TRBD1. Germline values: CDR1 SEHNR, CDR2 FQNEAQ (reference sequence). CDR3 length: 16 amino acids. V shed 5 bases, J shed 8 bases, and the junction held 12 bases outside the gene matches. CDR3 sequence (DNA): TGTGCCAGCAGCCAATTAAGACAGGGTTTTTATTCACCCCTCCACTTT. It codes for CASSQLRQGFYSPLHF.

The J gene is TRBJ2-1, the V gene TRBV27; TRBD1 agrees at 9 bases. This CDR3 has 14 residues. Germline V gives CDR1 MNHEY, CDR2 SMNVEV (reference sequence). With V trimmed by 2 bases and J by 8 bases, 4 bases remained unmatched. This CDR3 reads CASSLGDRDHEQFF. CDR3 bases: TGTGCCAGCAGTTTAGGGGACAGGGACCATGAGCAGTTCTTC.

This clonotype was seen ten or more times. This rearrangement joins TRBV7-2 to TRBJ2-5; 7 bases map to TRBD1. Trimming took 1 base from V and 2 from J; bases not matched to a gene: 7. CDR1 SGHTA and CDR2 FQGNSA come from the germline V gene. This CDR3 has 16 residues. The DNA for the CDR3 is TGTGCCAGCAGCTTAGGACCGGGACAGCCTCAAGAGACCCAGTACTTC. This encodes CASSLGPGQPQETQYF.

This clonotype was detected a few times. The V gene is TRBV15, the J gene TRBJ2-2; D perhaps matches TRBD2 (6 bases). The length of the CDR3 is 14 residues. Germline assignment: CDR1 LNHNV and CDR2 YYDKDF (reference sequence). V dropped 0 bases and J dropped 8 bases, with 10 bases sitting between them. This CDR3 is CATSRDPGTGELFF. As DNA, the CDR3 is TGTGCCACCAGCAGAGACCCTGGGACTGGGGAGCTGTTTTTT.

CDR3 DNA sequence: TGCAGCGTTGCCGACGCCTCTAGCGGGGGTCACAATGAGCAGTTCTTC. It yields the protein CSVADASSGGHNEQFF. This chain uses TRBV29-1 with TRBJ2-1, with 10 positions matching TRBD2. With 4 bases clipped from V and 5 bases from J, the junction kept 11 bases outside the gene matches. Germline CDR1 SQVTM, CDR2 ANQGSEA. The CDR3 totals 16 residues.

The CDR3 DNA follows: TGCAGTGCTGAGAGGCCAGGGGCGACAGATACGCAGTATTTT. Protein: CSAERPGATDTQYF. V and J are TRBV20-1 and TRBJ2-3; D perhaps matches TRBD1 (6 bases). The CDR3 runs 14 residues. Trimming cost V 5 bases and J 3 bases, with 15 bases left between them. Germline V gene data show CDR1 as DFQATT and CDR2 as SNEGSKA (reference sequence).

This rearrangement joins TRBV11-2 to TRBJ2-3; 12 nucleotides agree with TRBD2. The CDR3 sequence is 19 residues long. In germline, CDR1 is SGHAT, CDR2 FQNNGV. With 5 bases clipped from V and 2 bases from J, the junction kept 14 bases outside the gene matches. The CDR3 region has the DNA TGTGCCAGCAGCCTCAGATATCAAAGACTAGCGGGAGACACAGATACGCAGTATTTT. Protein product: CASSLRYQRLAGDTDTQYF.

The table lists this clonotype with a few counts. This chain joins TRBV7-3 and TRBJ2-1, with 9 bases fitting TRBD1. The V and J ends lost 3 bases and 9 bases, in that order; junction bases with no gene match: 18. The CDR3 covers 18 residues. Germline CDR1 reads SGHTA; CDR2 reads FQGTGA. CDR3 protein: CASSLTKPGQGLYGEQFF. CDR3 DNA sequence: TGTGCCAGCAGCTTGACAAAACCGGGACAGGGACTTTACGGTGAGCAGTTCTTC. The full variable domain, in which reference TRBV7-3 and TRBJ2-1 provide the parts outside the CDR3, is GAGVSQTPSNKVTEKGKYVELRCDPISGHTALYWYRQSLGQGPEFLIYFQGTGAADDSGLPNDRFFAVRPEGSVSTLKIQRTERGDSAVYLCASSLTKPGQGLYGEQFFGPGTRLTVL.

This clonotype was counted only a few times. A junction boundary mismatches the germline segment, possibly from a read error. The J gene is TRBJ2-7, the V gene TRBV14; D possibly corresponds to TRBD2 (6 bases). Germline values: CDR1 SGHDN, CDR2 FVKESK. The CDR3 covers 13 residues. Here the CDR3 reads CASGGTAPYQQYF. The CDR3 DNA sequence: TGTGCCAGCGGAGGGACCGCCCCCTACCAGCAGTACTTC.

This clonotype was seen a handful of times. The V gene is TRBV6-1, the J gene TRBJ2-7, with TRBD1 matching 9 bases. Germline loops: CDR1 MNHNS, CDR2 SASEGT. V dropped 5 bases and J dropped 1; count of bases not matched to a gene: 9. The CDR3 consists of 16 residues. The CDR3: CASSPATGGLSYEQYF. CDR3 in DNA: TGTGCCAGCAGTCCGGCGACAGGGGGATTATCCTACGAGCAGTACTTC.

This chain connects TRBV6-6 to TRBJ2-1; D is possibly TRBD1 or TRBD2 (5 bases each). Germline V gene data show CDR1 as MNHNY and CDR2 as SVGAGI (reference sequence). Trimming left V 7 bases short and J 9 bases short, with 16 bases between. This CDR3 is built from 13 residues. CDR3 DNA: TGTGCCAGCACCCGACGGGGCGGAGGTGAGCAGTTCTTC. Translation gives CASTRRGGGEQFF.